The 17 T cell receptor beta chains below were found in one sample sequenced in a study of T-cell memory formation after mild COVID-19. TCRdb reprocessed the 5' RACE reads with MiXCR, giving one entry per CDR3 protein. The sample yields roughly 99,000 distinct CDR3 sequences, over 13% seen once. Material: PBMCs or a T cell subset sorted from them (not recorded which). The receptors shown here come from a man aged 18 to 29 who had mild COVID-19 (a few samples of this study predate the infection). Cell type and time point are not known.

At least ten counts were recorded for this clonotype. V gene TRBV12-3 or TRBV12-4 combines with J gene TRBJ2-5, with TRBD2 as a possible D gene (5 bases). The CDR3 sequence is 13 residues long. V lost 5 bases and J lost 1, with 8 bases in between. The DNA for the CDR3 is TGTGCCAGCAGTCCCGGACTCCAAGAGACCCAGTACTTC. This codes for CASSPGLQETQYF.

The chain has TRBV5-8 and TRBJ1-5; no clear D gene. The V end was cut by 4 bases, the J end by 10 bases, with 24 bases between. This CDR3 contains 16 residues. Germline CDR1 SGHTS, CDR2 YDEGEE. As DNA, the CDR3 is TGTGCCAGCAGCACCTGGGCAGGCCCCAATCGCCGTCCCCAGCATTTT. Its protein is CASSTWAGPNRRPQHF.

This clonotype has only a few counts. This chain links TRBV5-4 with TRBJ2-7; tentatively, D is TRBD1 (6 bases). V was clipped by 0 bases and J by 3 bases, with 7 bases between them. The germline V gene has CDR1 SGHNT and CDR2 YYREEE (reference sequence). The CDR3 loop spans 13 amino acids. CDR3 sequence reads: CASSLDRVYEQYV. The DNA for the CDR3 is TGTGCCAGCAGCTTGGACAGGGTCTACGAGCAGTACGTC.

V is TRBV14 and J is TRBJ2-7, with D tentatively TRBD2 (5 bases). CDR3 size: 12 residues. V dropped 8 bases and J dropped 0 bases, with 8 bases sitting between them. CDR1 and CDR2 from the germline V gene are SGHDN and FVKESK. CDR3 amino acids: CASGETSYEQYF. The CDR3, as DNA: TGTGCCAGCGGGGAGACCTCCTACGAGCAGTACTTC. Full variable domain (remainder filled in from reference TRBV14 and TRBJ2-7): EAGVTQFPSHSVIEKGQTVTLRCDPISGHDNLYWYRRVMGKEIKFLLHFVKESKQDESGMPNNRFLAERTGGTYSTLKVQPAELEDSGVYFCASGETSYEQYFGPGTRLTVT.

This clonotype was detected only a few times. The chain combines TRBV6-1 with TRBJ2-3; no firm D call. The CDR3 length is 16 residues. Germline V lookup: CDR1 MNHNS, CDR2 SASEGT. V was clipped by 5 bases and J by 0 bases, with 15 bases between them. The CDR3 reads CASSSWSLESTDTQYF. The CDR3 bases are TGTGCCAGCAGTTCGTGGAGCCTCGAAAGCACAGATACGCAGTATTTT.

This chain links TRBV6-2 or TRBV6-3 with TRBJ1-1, with TRBD1 as a possible D gene (5 bases). The germline V gene has CDR1 MNHEY and CDR2 SVGEGT. CDR3 length: 13 amino acids. The ends were cut back, 4 bases at V and 5 bases at J, with 11 bases in the middle. The CDR3 region is CASSLRGGTEAFF. CDR3 DNA sequence: TGTGCCAGCAGTTTACGGGGGGGTACTGAAGCTTTCTTT.

This clonotype was picked up many times. This sequence joins TRBV12-3 or TRBV12-4 and TRBJ2-4; 9 bases fit TRBD1. The V and J ends lost 6 bases and 0 bases, in that order; junction bases with no gene match: 12. This CDR3 has 18 residues. DNA of the CDR3: TGTGCCAGCAGCACCGGGACAGGGAGAAGGTTAGCCAAAAACATTCAGTACTTC. This sequence encodes CASSTGTGRRLAKNIQYF.

This rearrangement joins TRBV4-3 to TRBJ2-2; D not resolved. Trimming removed 3 bases from V and 6 bases from J, with 11 bases in between. The CDR3 consists of 14 residues. Germline assignment: CDR1 LGHNA and CDR2 YSLEER. As DNA, the CDR3 is TGCGCCAGCAGCCAGCTTTCGGTCCCCGGGGAGCTGTTTTTT. Its translation: CASSQLSVPGELFF.

This clonotype was recorded a few times. The J gene is TRBJ2-5, the V gene TRBV6-4, with TRBD1 matching over 7 bases. Unmatched junction bases numbered 6, after V lost 6 bases and J lost 5 bases. CDR1 MRHNA and CDR2 SNTAGT come from the germline V gene. This CDR3 region has 13 residues. The CDR3 sequence is CASSEDRDETQYF. CDR3 in DNA: TGTGCCAGCAGCGAAGACAGGGATGAGACCCAGTACTTC.

The genes are TRBV4-1 and TRBJ2-7, with D tentatively TRBD1 or TRBD2 (6 bases each). Germline assignment: CDR1 MGHRA and CDR2 YSYEKL. The CDR3 sequence is 16 residues long. V gave up 4 bases and J gave up 4 bases, with 20 bases separating them. The CDR3 sequence: CASSRGGKAGIYEQYF. CDR3 coding DNA: TGCGCCAGCAGCCGAGGGGGGAAGGCGGGAATTTACGAGCAGTACTTC.

This clonotype has just a few counts. The V call is TRBV4-1, the J call TRBJ2-5; perhaps D is TRBD1 or TRBD2 (6 bases each). This CDR3 spans 16 amino acids. Trimming cost V 1 base and J 4 bases, with 16 bases left between them. Germline CDR1 MGHRA, CDR2 YSYEKL. This CDR3 reads CASSQVWRDTRETQYF. In DNA form, the CDR3 reads TGCGCCAGCAGCCAAGTTTGGAGGGACACCCGAGAGACCCAGTACTTC.

This clonotype was detected ten times or more. The chain joins TRBV6-6 to TRBJ2-1, with 10 bases lining up with TRBD1. The V gene's germline CDR1 is MNHNY and CDR2 SVGAGI (reference sequence). This CDR3 spans 15 amino acids. Unmatched junction bases numbered 9, after V lost 5 bases and J lost 8 bases. The CDR3: CASSPGDRGGDEQFF. The CDR3 DNA reads as TGTGCCAGCAGTCCGGGGGACAGGGGCGGCGATGAGCAGTTCTTC.

CDR3 coding DNA: TGTGCCAGCAGCGCAGGAGCGGGGTCCACAGATACGCAGTATTTT. It is translated as CASSAGAGSTDTQYF. V is TRBV9 and J is TRBJ2-3; 7 bases agree with TRBD2. V dropped 3 bases and J dropped 2; count of bases not matched to a gene: 6. CDR3 length: 15 amino acids. Germline CDR1 is SGDLS and CDR2 is YYNGEE.

This clonotype was counted ten times or more. The V gene is TRBV5-1, the J gene TRBJ2-7; maybe TRBD1 (6 bases). The CDR3 is 14 amino acids. Per germline, CDR1 SGHRS and CDR2 YFSETQ. V was trimmed by 3 bases and J by 3 bases, leaving 13 bases between them. CDR3 protein: CASSWRQGFYEQYF. The CDR3 bases are TGCGCCAGCAGCTGGCGGCAGGGGTTCTACGAGCAGTACTTC.

CDR3 nucleotide sequence: TGTGCCAGCAGCTTAACAGGTCTGGACCGCACAGATACGCAGTATTTT. Amino acids: CASSLTGLDRTDTQYF. V is TRBV7-3 and J is TRBJ2-3; D gene ambiguous. Trimming removed 0 bases from V and 1 base from J, with 11 bases in between. Germline V CDR1 and CDR2: SGHTA, FQGTGA. The CDR3 loop spans 16 amino acids.

In its sample, this clonotype was seen a few times. The chain carries TRBV6-2 or TRBV6-3 and TRBJ2-1; D is uncertain. This CDR3 has 14 amino acids. Germline V gene sequence: CDR1 MNHEY, CDR2 SVGEGT. Trimming shortened V by 4 bases and J by 5 bases, and 12 bases separated the two germline ends. The CDR3 reads CASSWVGRNNEQFF. CDR3 nucleotide sequence: TGTGCCAGCAGTTGGGTCGGTAGGAACAATGAGCAGTTCTTC.

In this sample, this clonotype turned up a few times. The chain joins TRBV7-9 to TRBJ1-1, with D hard to call. From germline, CDR1 is SEHNR and CDR2 FQNEAQ (reference sequence). With 5 bases removed from V and 1 base from J, the gap between germline ends came to 14 bases. The CDR3 is 15 amino acids. The CDR3 protein is CASSDEARTNTEAFF. The CDR3 bases are TGTGCCAGCAGCGATGAGGCACGGACGAACACTGAAGCTTTCTTT.